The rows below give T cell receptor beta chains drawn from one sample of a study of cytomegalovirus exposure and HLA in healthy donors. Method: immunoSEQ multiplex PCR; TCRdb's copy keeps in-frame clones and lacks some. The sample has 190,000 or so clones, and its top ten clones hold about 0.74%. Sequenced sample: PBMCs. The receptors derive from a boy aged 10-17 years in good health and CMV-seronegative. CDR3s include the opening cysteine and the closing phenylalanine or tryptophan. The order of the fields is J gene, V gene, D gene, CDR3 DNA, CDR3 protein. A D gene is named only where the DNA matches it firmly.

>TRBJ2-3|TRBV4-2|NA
TGTGCCAGCAGCCAAGGTCCAGGGACTAGCACAGATACGCAGTATTTT
CASSQGPGTSTDTQYF
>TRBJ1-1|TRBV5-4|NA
TGTGCCAGCAGCTTCTGGGGGGGTGGGGGCACTGAAGCTTTCTTT
CASSFWGGGGTEAFF
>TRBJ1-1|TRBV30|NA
TGTGCCTGGTCGCAGGGGACGGGAACTGAAGCTTTCTTT
CAWSQGTGTEAFF
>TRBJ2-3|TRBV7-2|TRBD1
TGTGCCAGCAGCGGCCGACAGGGGAGAAGCACAGATACGCAGTATTTT
CASSGRQGRSTDTQYF
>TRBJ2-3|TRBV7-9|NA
TGTGCCAGCAGCTTTTTAGCTCTGAGGGTTTCGGATACGCAGTATTTT
CASSFLALRVSDTQYF
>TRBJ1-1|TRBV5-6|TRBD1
TGTGCCAGCAGCTTTTTTGACAGGGCGGCTTTCTTT
CASSFFDRAAFF
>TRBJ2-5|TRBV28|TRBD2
TGTGCCAGCAGTACTAGCGGGGGAGAGACCCAGTACTTC
CASSTSGGETQYF
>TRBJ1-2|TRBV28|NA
TGTGCCAGCAGTTTAATGGCAGACTATGGCTACACCTTC
CASSLMADYGYTF
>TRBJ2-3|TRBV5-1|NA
TGCGCCAGCAGCTCCTCAGATACGCAGTATTTT
CASSSSDTQYF
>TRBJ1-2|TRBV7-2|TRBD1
TGTGCCAGCAGCTTAGACCGGGACAGTCTCGGAGGCTACACCTTC
CASSLDRDSLGGYTF